This T cell receptor beta chain was profiled in a study of lymphopenia after photon versus proton radiotherapy. Overall study results and limits: Relative stability marked proton patients; photon patients lost diversity and naive cells. In patients who died, overall survival fell as post-nadir TCR diversity dropped more. After the lymphocyte nadir, photon-treated repertoires showed oligoclonal expansion, especially of CD8+ Temra cells.

Turning to this clone: Its antigen is not identified.

Germline CDR1 LNHDA, CDR2 SQIVND (reference sequence). The CDR3 covers 13 residues. V gave up 6 bases and J gave up 7 bases, with 15 bases separating them. Sequencing used immunoSEQ multiplex PCR; TCRdb keeps in-frame clones, though not all of them. The sample holds some 27,000 clones, around 82% seen once. This sequence originates from a middle-aged man with gastric cancer. The J gene is TRBJ2-5, the V gene TRBV19; D might be TRBD1 (5 bases). The sequences come from peripheral blood, collected from a patient treated with photon-based radiotherapy. CDR3 nucleotides: TGTGCCAGTAGCGAAGGGGCTATTGGGACCCAGTACTTC. The encoded protein is CASSEGAIGTQYF.